The rows below give T cell receptor beta chains drawn from one sample of a study of molecular identifiers for immune sequencing clone quantification. In TCRdb, the PCR reads were re-called with MiXCR into one record per CDR3 protein. The table lists fewer than 100,000 distinct CDR3 sequences, roughly 23% of them singletons. The specimen was naive CD8+ T cells from blood, with Jurkat cell RNA spiked in. These receptor sequences come from a human donor in good health. Some libraries in this study had Jurkat cell RNA spiked in. CDR3s include the opening cysteine and the closing phenylalanine or tryptophan. A D gene is named only where the DNA matches it firmly. Not all rows give a size; the values are once, few, many and, for expanded clones, a class.

d_gene	v_gene	j_gene	abundance	CDR3aa	CDR3nt
TRBD2	TRBV6-5	TRBJ2-5	few	CASSSLLPPGLASGGETQYF	TGTGCCAGCAGTTCCCTACTACCCCCGGGACTAGCGTCCGGGGGGGAGACCCAGTACTTC
-	TRBV4-1	TRBJ2-1	-	CASSQDRPRYNEQFF	TGCGCCAGCAGCCAAGATAGGCCCAGGTACAATGAGCAGTTCTTC
-	TRBV24-1	TRBJ2-1	many	CATSDAGFKEQFF	TGTGCCACCAGTGACGCAGGGTTTAAGGAGCAGTTCTTC
-	TRBV12-3/TRBV12-4	TRBJ2-3	once	CASSLKGGGPPGTQYF	TGTGCCAGCAGTCTCAAGGGGGGGGGCCCCCCCGGTACGCAGTATTTT
-	TRBV7-8	TRBJ1-5	few	CASSLVFGIETRNQPQHF	TGTGCCAGCAGCTTAGTTTTCGGGATAGAGACTCGGAATCAGCCCCAGCATTTT
TRBD1	TRBV5-3	TRBJ1-4	-	CASSLGQINEKLFF	TGTGCCAGCAGCCTGGGACAGATTAATGAAAAACTGTTTTTT
-	TRBV9	TRBJ2-3	few	CASSIPKGGASTDTQYF	TGTGCCAGCAGCATCCCCAAGGGGGGGGCTAGCACAGATACGCAGTATTTT
TRBD2	TRBV4-1	TRBJ2-5	many	CASSQVQGLRETQYF	TGCGCCAGCAGCCAAGTGCAGGGACTAAGGGAGACCCAGTACTTC
-	TRBV27	TRBJ2-7	-	CASSLKASYEQYF	TGTGCCAGCAGTTTAAAGGCGTCGTACGAGCAGTACTTC
TRBD1	TRBV7-9	TRBJ2-5	many	CASSFTGTGPSQETQYF	TGTGCCAGCAGCTTCACCGGGACAGGGCCTTCCCAAGAGACCCAGTACTTC
TRBD2	TRBV27	TRBJ2-3	-	CASSLILAGSSSTDTQYF	TGTGCCAGCAGTTTAATACTAGCGGGATCCTCCAGCACAGATACGCAGTATTTT
-	TRBV2	TRBJ1-4	many	CASIEVGANEKLFF	TGTGCCAGCATCGAAGTGGGGGCTAATGAAAAACTGTTTTTT
-	TRBV6-6	TRBJ1-5	-	CASSYSVQGYSNQPQHF	TGTGCCAGCAGTTACTCGGTGCAGGGGTATAGCAATCAGCCCCAGCATTTT
-	TRBV20-1	TRBJ1-3	many	CSARVGGNSGNTIYF	TGCAGTGCTAGAGTGGGCGGAAATTCTGGAAACACCATATATTTT
-	TRBV5-4	TRBJ1-1	-	CASSFGGGAEAFF	TGTGCCAGCAGCTTTGGGGGCGGGGCTGAAGCTTTCTTT
-	TRBV6-2/TRBV6-3	TRBJ2-7	-	CASMDNSYEQYF	TGTGCCAGCATGGACAACTCCTACGAGCAGTACTTC
-	TRBV20-1	TRBJ2-2	many	CSARDWGTNTGELFF	TGCAGTGCTAGAGATTGGGGGACGAACACCGGGGAGCTGTTTTTT
TRBD1	TRBV20-1	TRBJ2-5	many	CSARYGQGEETQYF	TGCAGTGCTAGATATGGACAGGGCGAAGAGACCCAGTACTTC
TRBD2	TRBV5-3	TRBJ2-7	-	CASSLWGGGGGQYF	TGTGCCAGCAGCTTGTGGGGGGGGGGGGGGGGGCAGTACTTC
-	TRBV5-1	TRBJ2-3	many	CASSRTGLDDTDTQYF	TGCGCCAGCAGCAGAACAGGGCTGGACGACACAGATACGCAGTATTTT
-	TRBV28	TRBJ2-7	many	CASTGPGSYEQYF	TGTGCCAGCACCGGCCCAGGGTCCTACGAGCAGTACTTC
TRBD2	TRBV5-1	TRBJ2-7	many	CASSFPLAGAYEQYF	TGCGCCAGCAGCTTTCCACTAGCGGGGGCCTACGAGCAGTACTTC
-	TRBV24-1	TRBJ2-2	few	CATSAPPHTGNTGELFF	TGTGCCACCAGTGCGCCCCCCCATACGGGGAACACCGGGGAGCTGTTTTTT
TRBD2	TRBV12-5	TRBJ2-3	many	CASGFSSGGTDTQYF	TGTGCTAGTGGTTTTTCCAGCGGGGGCACAGATACGCAGTATTTT
-	TRBV6-2/TRBV6-3	TRBJ2-7	many	CASSPYGQYEQYF	TGTGCCAGCAGTCCTTACGGACAGTACGAGCAGTACTTC
-	TRBV4-2	TRBJ2-6	few	CASSQEGLGFPYSGANVLTF	TGTGCCAGCAGCCAAGAGGGATTGGGGTTTCCCTACTCTGGGGCCAACGTCCTGACTTTC
-	TRBV20-1	TRBJ2-7	many	CSARAARSSYEQYF	TGCAGTGCTCGAGCCGCAAGGAGCTCCTACGAGCAGTACTTC
-	TRBV7-8	TRBJ2-1	few	CASTSLSPRAYNEQFF	TGTGCCAGCACCTCCCTGTCCCCTCGGGCTTACAATGAGCAGTTCTTC